The 22 T cell receptor beta chains below come from one sample, sequenced in a study of blood T cell repertoires in COVID-19. The repertoire was sequenced with immunoSEQ multiplex PCR; TCRdb's copy has only in-frame clones and lacks some. The table includes over 250,000 clones, about 89% detected once. The source material was peripheral blood. The receptors originated from a man between 50 and 59 years old with acute or convalescent COVID-19.

The rearrangement links TRBV10-3 to TRBJ1-2, with 11 bases lining up with TRBD1. The CDR3 is made up of 15 amino acids. CDR1 ENHRY and CDR2 SYGVKD come from the germline V gene. V shed 4 bases, J shed 7 bases, and the junction held 8 bases outside the gene matches. This CDR3 is CAISGRTGGTFGYTF. CDR3 nucleotide sequence: TGTGCCATCAGTGGACGGACAGGGGGCACTTTTGGCTACACCTTC.

The rearrangement uses TRBV2 and TRBJ1-2; 12 bases match TRBD1. The CDR3 has 14 amino acids. The V gene end was trimmed by 3 bases and the J gene end by 8 bases; junction bases not matched to a gene: 4. The germline gives CDR1 SNHLY, CDR2 FYNNEI. Here the CDR3 reads CASSEGTGGRGYTF. The CDR3 nucleotides are TGTGCCAGCAGTGAGGGGACAGGGGGCCGGGGCTACACCTTC.

This chain uses TRBV30 with TRBJ1-2, with D hard to call. CDR3 length: 12 amino acids. Looked up from germline, CDR1 is GTSNPN and CDR2 is SVGIG (reference sequence). With 3 bases removed from V and 2 bases from J, the gap between germline ends came to 7 bases. This CDR3 is CAWRSLNYGYTF. The DNA for the CDR3 is TGTGCCTGGAGGTCTCTGAACTATGGCTACACCTTC.

The gene calls are TRBV19 and TRBJ2-1, with 8 nucleotides matching TRBD2. Germline lookup yields CDR1 LNHDA and CDR2 SQIVND (reference sequence). This CDR3 spans 12 amino acids. Trimming took 7 bases from V and 10 from J; bases not matched to a gene: 6. The CDR3 DNA follows: TGTGCCAGTACCCCCCGGGGGGGAGAGCAGTTCTTC. Translating it yields CASTPRGGEQFF. Together with reference TRBV19 and TRBJ2-1, the CDR3 gives the full variable domain: DGGITQSPKYLFRKEGQNVTLSCEQNLNHDAMYWYRQDPGQGLRLIYYSQIVNDFQKGDIAEGYSVSREKKESFPLTVTSAQKNPTAFYLCASTPRGGEQFFGPGTRLTVL.

This chain uses TRBV6-6 with TRBJ1-3; the match to TRBD1 covers 10 bases. The CDR3 covers 18 residues. CDR1 MNHNY and CDR2 SVGAGI come from the germline V gene (reference sequence). The V gene end was trimmed by 5 bases and the J gene end by 0 bases; junction bases not matched to a gene: 10. The CDR3 here is CASSPGQGPWYSGNTIYF. DNA of the CDR3: TGTGCCAGCAGTCCGGGACAGGGGCCCTGGTACTCTGGAAACACCATATATTTT.

The chain has TRBV9 and TRBJ2-7; TRBD2 agrees at 10 bases. V trimming: 4 bases; J trimming: 2 bases; junction bases outside the gene matches: 6. Germline V CDR1 and CDR2: SGDLS, YYNGEE. This CDR3 region has 15 residues. The chain's CDR3 is CASSLLAGETYEQYF. CDR3 nucleotides: TGTGCCAGCAGCTTGCTAGCGGGGGAAACCTACGAGCAGTACTTC.

V gene TRBV6-6 combines with J gene TRBJ1-2; 9 bases line up with TRBD1. Germline values: CDR1 MNHNY, CDR2 SVGAGI (reference sequence). The V segment lost 9 bases and the J segment 7 bases; nucleotides outside the gene matches: 9. This CDR3 has 13 residues. The CDR3 loop is CASNRDRVTGYTF. DNA of the CDR3: TGTGCCAGTAACCGGGACAGGGTCACTGGCTACACCTTC.

On this clone: In the same sample, other DNA sequences code for this CDR3. The rearrangement joins TRBV7-2 to TRBJ2-4; D possibly corresponds to TRBD1 (5 bases). Germline-derived CDR1 and CDR2 are SGHTA and FQGNSA. This CDR3 contains 14 residues. Between the trimmed V and J ends, which lost 5 bases and 5 bases, there was a span of 13 bases. CDR3 sequence (DNA): TGTGCCAGCAGCCTAAGGGGATTGGAAAACATTCAGTACTTC. Its translation: CASSLRGLENIQYF.

The rearrangement links TRBV12-3 or TRBV12-4 to TRBJ1-4; a weak D match, TRBD1 (6 bases). The CDR3 spans 13 residues. V lost 5 bases and J lost 8, with 12 bases in between. This chain's CDR3 is CASSANTGEKLFF. CDR3 bases: TGTGCCAGCAGTGCCAACACAGGGGAAAAACTGTTTTTT.

V is TRBV7-6 and J is TRBJ2-7; D may be TRBD2 (5 bases). With 5 bases removed from V and 4 bases from J, the gap between germline ends came to 12 bases. Germline V gene lookup returns CDR1 SGHVS and CDR2 FNYEAQ. CDR3 size: 13 residues. CDR3 DNA sequence: TGTGCCAGCAGCCACCCCCCGGGATACGAGCAGTACTTC. This encodes CASSHPPGYEQYF.

The V and J genes are TRBV9 and TRBJ1-2, with D maybe TRBD1 (5 bases). This CDR3 is built from 16 residues. The V gene lost 4 bases and the J gene lost 2 bases, with 18 bases spanning the gap. The germline CDR1 and CDR2 sequences are SGDLS and YYNGEE. The CDR3 spells CASSLGFGGGNYGYTF. In DNA, the CDR3 is TGTGCCAGCAGCCTTGGGTTCGGGGGTGGAAACTATGGCTACACCTTC.

The chain couples TRBV24-1 to TRBJ1-6, with D maybe TRBD1 (5 bases). The germline V gene has CDR1 KGHDR and CDR2 SFDVKD. With 5 bases removed from V and 10 bases from J, the gap between germline ends came to 14 bases. The CDR3 contains 14 residues. The DNA for the CDR3 is TGTGCCACCAGTGTGGGGAGGGGTAGGTCACCCCTCCACTTT. Residues: CATSVGRGRSPLHF.

As for this clone: This CDR3 is missing its conserved last phenylalanine or tryptophan, likely due to a read error. No DNA is shown, since the ends of the CDR3 on it are uncertain; the CDR3 is the one TCRdb lists. The chain recombines TRBV7-9 with TRBJ1-2; the table's D call, TRBD1, was not checked against the DNA. CDR1 and CDR2 from the germline V gene are SEHNR and FQNEAQ (reference sequence). Both ends counted, the CDR3 spans 9 residues. CDR3 sequence reads: CASSNRTEE.

This chain uses TRBV11-2 with TRBJ1-2, with D uncertain. The CDR3 totals 13 residues. V dropped 1 base and J dropped 4 bases, with 7 bases sitting between them. Germline values: CDR1 SGHAT, CDR2 FQNNGV. The CDR3 DNA reads TGTGCCAGCAGCTTAGGGTACAGCTATGGCTACACCTTC. Protein sequence: CASSLGYSYGYTF.

This chain uses TRBV19 with TRBJ1-1; 8 bases fit TRBD1. Trimming at V came to 5 bases and at J to 3 bases, leaving 5 bases not matched to a gene. This CDR3 spans 14 amino acids. Germline loops: CDR1 LNHDA, CDR2 SQIVND (reference sequence). The CDR3 DNA reads as TGTGCCAGTAGTTTGACAGGGGCGGACACTGAAGCTTTCTTT. It codes for CASSLTGADTEAFF.

The CDR3 nucleotides read TGTGCCACCAAGAGGGAGAACACTGAAGCTTTCTTT. It is translated as CATKRENTEAFF. The rearrangement links TRBV2 to TRBJ1-1, with unresolved D. In germline, CDR1 is SNHLY, CDR2 FYNNEI. The CDR3 runs 12 residues. V lost 10 bases and J lost 1, with 10 bases in between.

The chain links TRBV4-1 to TRBJ1-2, with 7 positions matching TRBD1. CDR3 length: 15 amino acids. V lost 1 base to trimming and J lost 7 bases; unmatched junction nucleotides: 9. The V gene's germline CDR1 is MGHRA and CDR2 YSYEKL. CDR3 nucleotide sequence: TGCGCCAGCAGCCAAGTTCCCGGGACAGACTTTGGCTACACCTTC. Amino acid sequence: CASSQVPGTDFGYTF.

V is TRBV6-5 and J is TRBJ2-7, with TRBD2 matching 7 bases. CDR1 is MNHEY, CDR2 SVGAGI, per germline. The CDR3 spans 16 residues. V gave up 0 bases and J gave up 3 bases; unmatched junction bases: 8. The chain's CDR3 is CASSYSRTRGYYEQYF. In DNA, the CDR3 is TGTGCCAGCAGTTACTCACGGACTAGGGGTTACTACGAGCAGTACTTC.

Written as DNA, the CDR3 is TGTGCCAGCAGCCCGCGACGGGAAGATAATTCACCCCTCCACTTT. This translates into CASSPRREDNSPLHF. This chain joins TRBV3-1 (or the pseudogene TRBV3-2) and TRBJ1-6; the D is unclear. Deletions cut 4 bases from V and 5 bases from J, with 12 bases between. There are 15 residues in the CDR3. Germline V gene data show CDR1 as LGHDT and CDR2 as YNNKEL (reference sequence).

The chain combines TRBV27 with TRBJ1-1; 11 nucleotides line up with TRBD1. V lost 8 bases to trimming and J lost 6 bases; unmatched junction nucleotides: 5. There are 13 residues in the CDR3. Germline V gene lookup returns CDR1 MNHEY and CDR2 SMNVEV (reference sequence). The CDR3 sequence is CASGRDRGAEAFF. The CDR3 bases are TGTGCCAGCGGCCGGGACAGGGGGGCTGAAGCTTTCTTT.

J is TRBJ1-5 and V is TRBV10-3; 7 positions match TRBD1. Germline V gives CDR1 ENHRY, CDR2 SYGVKD. The ends lost 4 bases at V and 4 bases at J; junction bases unmatched: 4. The CDR3 covers 14 residues. CDR3 DNA: TGTGCCATCAGTGTGACAGGGAGTAATCAGCCCCAGCATTTT. Translated, it gives CAISVTGSNQPQHF.

V gene TRBV21-1 combines with J gene TRBJ1-6. TRBV21-1 is listed as a pseudogene. The CDR3 has 13 residues. The CDR3: CASSTVGSSPLHF. CDR3 DNA: TGTGCCAGCAGCACCGTAGGGAGTTCACCCCTCCACTTT.